This T cell receptor (beta chain) appears in the sequencing data of a study of blood T cell repertoires in COVID-19. Turning to the study itself: Sites across the United States, Italy and Spain contributed samples from acute and convalescent COVID-19. PBMCs, B-cell-depleted T cells, or T cells were the source of the cDNA or gDNA that made up the material.

V was clipped by 4 bases and J by 2 bases, with 11 bases between them. The CDR3 has 13 amino acids. Germline CDR1 SQVTM, CDR2 ANQGSEA. Profiled with immunoSEQ multiplex PCR; TCRdb holds only in-frame clones, not every one. This table has just under 65,000 clones, approximately 86% appearing once. This clone was recorded a few times. The sample consisted of peripheral blood. The rearrangement uses TRBV29-1 and TRBJ1-1; possibly TRBD1 for D (6 bases). The source is a middle-aged man with acute or convalescent COVID-19. CDR3 amino acids: CSVVSGVNTEAFF. DNA of the CDR3: TGCAGCGTTGTGTCAGGGGTCAACACTGAAGCTTTCTTT.